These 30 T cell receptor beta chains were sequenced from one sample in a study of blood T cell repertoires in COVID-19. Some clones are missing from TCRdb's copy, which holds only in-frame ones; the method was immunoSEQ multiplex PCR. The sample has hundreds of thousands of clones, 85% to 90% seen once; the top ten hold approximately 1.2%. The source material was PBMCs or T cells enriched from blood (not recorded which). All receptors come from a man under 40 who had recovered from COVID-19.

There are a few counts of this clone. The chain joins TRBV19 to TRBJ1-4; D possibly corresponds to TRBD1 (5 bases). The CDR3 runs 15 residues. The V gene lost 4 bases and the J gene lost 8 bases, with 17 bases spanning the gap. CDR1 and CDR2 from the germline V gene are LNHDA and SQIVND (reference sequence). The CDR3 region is CASSNLLTVAEKLFF. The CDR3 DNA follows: TGTGCCAGTAGTAACTTGCTGACAGTGGCCGAAAAACTGTTTTTT.

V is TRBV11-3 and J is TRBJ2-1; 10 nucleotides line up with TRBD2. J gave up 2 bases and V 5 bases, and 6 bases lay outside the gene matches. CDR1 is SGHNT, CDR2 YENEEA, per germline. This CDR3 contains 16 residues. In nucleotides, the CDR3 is TGTGCCAGCAGCCAGGGACTAGCGATAGCCTACAATGAGCAGTTCTTC. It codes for CASSQGLAIAYNEQFF.

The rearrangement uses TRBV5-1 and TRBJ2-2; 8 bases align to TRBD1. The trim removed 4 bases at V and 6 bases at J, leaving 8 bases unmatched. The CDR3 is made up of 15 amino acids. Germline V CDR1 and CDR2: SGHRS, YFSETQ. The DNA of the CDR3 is TGCGCCAGCAGCACCTGGACAGGGTGGTCCGGGGAGCTGTTTTTT. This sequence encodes CASSTWTGWSGELFF. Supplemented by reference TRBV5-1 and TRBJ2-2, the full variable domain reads KAGVTQTPRYLIKTRGQQVTLSCSPISGHRSVSWYQQTPGQGLQFLFEYFSETQRNKGNFPGRFSGRQFSNSRSEMNVSTLELGDSALYLCASSTWTGWSGELFFGEGSRLTVL.

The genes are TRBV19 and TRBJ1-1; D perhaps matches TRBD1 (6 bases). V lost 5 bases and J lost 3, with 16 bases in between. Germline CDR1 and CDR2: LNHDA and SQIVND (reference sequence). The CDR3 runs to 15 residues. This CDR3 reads CASSPLKGGDTEAFF. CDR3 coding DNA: TGTGCCAGTAGTCCCTTAAAAGGGGGTGACACTGAAGCTTTCTTT.

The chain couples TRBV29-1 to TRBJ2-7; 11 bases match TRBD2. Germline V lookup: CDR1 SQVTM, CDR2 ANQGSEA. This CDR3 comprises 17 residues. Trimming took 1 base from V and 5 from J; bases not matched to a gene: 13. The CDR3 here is CSVEGLSSGRAGNEQYF. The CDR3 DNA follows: TGCAGCGTTGAAGGTCTAAGTAGCGGGAGGGCCGGGAACGAGCAGTACTTC.

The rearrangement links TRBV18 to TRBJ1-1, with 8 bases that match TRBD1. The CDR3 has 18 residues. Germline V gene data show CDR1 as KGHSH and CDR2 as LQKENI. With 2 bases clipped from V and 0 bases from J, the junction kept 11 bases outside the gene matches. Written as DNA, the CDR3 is TGTGCCAGCTCACCATACCTATTCGGGACAGGAATGAACACTGAAGCTTTCTTT. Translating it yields CASSPYLFGTGMNTEAFF.

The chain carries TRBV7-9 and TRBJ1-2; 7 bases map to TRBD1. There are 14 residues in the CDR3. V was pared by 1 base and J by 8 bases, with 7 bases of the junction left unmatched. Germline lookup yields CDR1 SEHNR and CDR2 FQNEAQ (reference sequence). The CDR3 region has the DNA TGTGCCAGCAGCTTAGGTGACAGGGCTGGAGGCTACACCTTC. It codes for CASSLGDRAGGYTF. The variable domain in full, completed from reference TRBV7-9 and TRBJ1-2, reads DTGVSQNPRHKITKRGQNVTFRCDPISEHNRLYWYRQTLGQGPEFLTYFQNEAQLEKSRLLSDRFSAERPKGSFSTLEIQRTEQGDSAMYLCASSLGDRAGGYTFGSGTRLTVV.

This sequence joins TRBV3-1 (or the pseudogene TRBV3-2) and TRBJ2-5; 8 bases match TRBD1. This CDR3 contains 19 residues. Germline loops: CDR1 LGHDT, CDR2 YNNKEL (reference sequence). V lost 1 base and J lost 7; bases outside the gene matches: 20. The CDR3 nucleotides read TGTGCCAGCAGCCAAGCGGGCCTCGGTCCAGGGGGCTTGGTAGGGACCCAGTACTTC. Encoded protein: CASSQAGLGPGGLVGTQYF.

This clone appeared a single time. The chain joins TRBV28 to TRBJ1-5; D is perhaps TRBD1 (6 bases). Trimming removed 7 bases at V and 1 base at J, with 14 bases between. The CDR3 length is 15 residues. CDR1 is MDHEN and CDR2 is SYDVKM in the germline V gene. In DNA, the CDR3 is TGTGCCAGCAAGGGGGGGGCAACGAGCAATCAGCCCCAGCATTTT. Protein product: CASKGGATSNQPQHF.

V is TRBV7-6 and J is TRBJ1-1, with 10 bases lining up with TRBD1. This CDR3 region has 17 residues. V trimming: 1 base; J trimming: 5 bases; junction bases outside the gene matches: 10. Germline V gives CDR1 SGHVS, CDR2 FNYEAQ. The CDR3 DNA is TGTGCCAGCAGCTTAGAGCCGGGACAGGGGATGTATACTGAAGCTTTCTTT. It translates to CASSLEPGQGMYTEAFF.

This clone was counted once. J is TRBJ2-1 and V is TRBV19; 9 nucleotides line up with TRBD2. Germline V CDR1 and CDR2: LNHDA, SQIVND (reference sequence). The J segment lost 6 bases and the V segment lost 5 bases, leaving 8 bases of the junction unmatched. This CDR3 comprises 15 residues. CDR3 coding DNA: TGTGCCAGTAGTGCCGGGACTAGCAGGGGCAATGAGCAGTTCTTC. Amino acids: CASSAGTSRGNEQFF.

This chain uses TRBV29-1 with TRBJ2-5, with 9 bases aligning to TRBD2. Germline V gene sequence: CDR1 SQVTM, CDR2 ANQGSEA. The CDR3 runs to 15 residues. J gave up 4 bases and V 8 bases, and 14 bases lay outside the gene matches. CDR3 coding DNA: TGCAGCCTGAGGGGTAGCGGGAGACTTGGAGAGACCCAGTACTTC. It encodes CSLRGSGRLGETQYF.

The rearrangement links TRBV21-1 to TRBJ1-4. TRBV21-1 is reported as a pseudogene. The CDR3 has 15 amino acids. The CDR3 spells CASSKGAATNEKLFF. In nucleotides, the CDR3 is TGTGCCAGCAGCAAAGGAGCTGCAACTAATGAAAAACTGTTTTTT.

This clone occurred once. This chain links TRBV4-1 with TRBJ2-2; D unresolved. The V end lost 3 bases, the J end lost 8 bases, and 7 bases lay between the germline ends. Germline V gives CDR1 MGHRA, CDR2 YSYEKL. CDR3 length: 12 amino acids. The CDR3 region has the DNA TGCGCCAGCAGCCATCCCTTAGGGGAGCTGTTTTTT. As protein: CASSHPLGELFF.

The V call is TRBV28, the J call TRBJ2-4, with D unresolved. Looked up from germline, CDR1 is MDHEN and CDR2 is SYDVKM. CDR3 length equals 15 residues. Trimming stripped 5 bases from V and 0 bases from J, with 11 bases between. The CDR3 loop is CASSPFSLAKNIQYF. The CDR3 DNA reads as TGTGCCAGCAGTCCTTTCAGTCTAGCCAAAAACATTCAGTACTTC.

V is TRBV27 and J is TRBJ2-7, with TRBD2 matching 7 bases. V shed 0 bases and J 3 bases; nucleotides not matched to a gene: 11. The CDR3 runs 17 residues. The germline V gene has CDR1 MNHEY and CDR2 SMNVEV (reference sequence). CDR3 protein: CASSLSRSGKVYYEQYF. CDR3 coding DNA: TGTGCCAGCAGTTTATCTCGCAGCGGGAAGGTCTACTACGAGCAGTACTTC.

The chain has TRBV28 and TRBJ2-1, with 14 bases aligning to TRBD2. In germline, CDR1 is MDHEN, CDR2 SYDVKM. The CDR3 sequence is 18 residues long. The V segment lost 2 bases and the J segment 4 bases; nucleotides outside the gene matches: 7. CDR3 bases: TGTGCCAGCAGTTTAGCCGCCCGGACTAGCGGGAGGTACAATGAGCAGTTCTTC. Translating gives CASSLAARTSGRYNEQFF.

CDR3 bases: TGTGCCAGCAGCTTAATGAGCGTAAGCACAGATACGCAGTATTTT. This translates into CASSLMSVSTDTQYF. The genes are TRBV11-2 and TRBJ2-3; no clear D. The ends were cut back, 2 bases at V and 0 bases at J, with 9 bases in the middle. Germline CDR1 SGHAT, CDR2 FQNNGV. CDR3 length equals 15 residues.

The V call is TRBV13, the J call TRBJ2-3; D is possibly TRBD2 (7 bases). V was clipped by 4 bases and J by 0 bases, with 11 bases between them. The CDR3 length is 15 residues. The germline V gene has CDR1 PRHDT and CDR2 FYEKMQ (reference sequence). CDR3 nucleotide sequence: TGTGCCAGCAGCTGGGGGAGGGGGAGCACAGATACGCAGTATTTT. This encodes CASSWGRGSTDTQYF.

CDR3 in DNA: TGTGCCAGCAGCCAAGATATAGTTAAAGGGGGTGTCGAAAAACTGTTTTTT. Translating gives CASSQDIVKGGVEKLFF. The rearrangement uses TRBV3-1 (or the pseudogene TRBV3-2) and TRBJ1-4; D is perhaps TRBD1 (6 bases). Germline CDR1 is LGHDT and CDR2 is YNNKEL (reference sequence). Trimming took 0 bases from V and 8 from J, leaving 19 bases between them. There are 17 residues in the CDR3.

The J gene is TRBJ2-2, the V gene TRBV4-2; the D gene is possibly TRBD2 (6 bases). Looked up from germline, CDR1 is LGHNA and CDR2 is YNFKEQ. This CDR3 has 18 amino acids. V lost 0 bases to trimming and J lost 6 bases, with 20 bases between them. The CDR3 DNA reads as TGTGCCAGCAGCCAAGATGGGTGGAGGGGCTCCCCTTCCGGGGAGCTGTTTTTT. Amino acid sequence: CASSQDGWRGSPSGELFF.

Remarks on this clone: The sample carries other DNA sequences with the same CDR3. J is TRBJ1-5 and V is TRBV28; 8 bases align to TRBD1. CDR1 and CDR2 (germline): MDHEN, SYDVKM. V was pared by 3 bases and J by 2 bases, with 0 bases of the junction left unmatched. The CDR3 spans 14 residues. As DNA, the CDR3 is TGTGCCAGCAGTTTGACAGGGGGCAATCAGCCCCAGCATTTT. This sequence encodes CASSLTGGNQPQHF.

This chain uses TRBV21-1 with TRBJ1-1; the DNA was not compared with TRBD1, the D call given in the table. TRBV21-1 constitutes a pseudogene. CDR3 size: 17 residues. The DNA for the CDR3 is TGTGCCAGCAGCAAAAATCAGGGGGCCTTTGTTGGCACTGAAGCTTTCTTT. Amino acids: CASSKNQGAFVGTEAFF.

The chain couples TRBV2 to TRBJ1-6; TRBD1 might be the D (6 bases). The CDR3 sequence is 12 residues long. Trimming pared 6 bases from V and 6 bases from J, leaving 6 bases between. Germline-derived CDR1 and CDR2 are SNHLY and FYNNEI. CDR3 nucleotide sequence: TGTGCCAGCAGGGACAGTAATTCACCCCTCCACTTT. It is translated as CASRDSNSPLHF.

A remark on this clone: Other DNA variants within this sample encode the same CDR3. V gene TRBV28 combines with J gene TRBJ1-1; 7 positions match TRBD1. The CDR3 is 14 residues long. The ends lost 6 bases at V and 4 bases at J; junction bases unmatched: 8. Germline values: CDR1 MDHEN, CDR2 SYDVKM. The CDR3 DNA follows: TGTGCCAGCAGCCTCGGAGGGGGCGGCACTGAAGCTTTCTTT. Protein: CASSLGGGGTEAFF.

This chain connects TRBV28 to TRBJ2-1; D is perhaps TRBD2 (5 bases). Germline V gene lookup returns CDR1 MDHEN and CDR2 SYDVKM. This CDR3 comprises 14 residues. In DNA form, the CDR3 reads TGTGCAGCCCGGAGTGGGAGCTCCTACAATGAGCAGTTCTTC. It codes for CAARSGSSYNEQFF.

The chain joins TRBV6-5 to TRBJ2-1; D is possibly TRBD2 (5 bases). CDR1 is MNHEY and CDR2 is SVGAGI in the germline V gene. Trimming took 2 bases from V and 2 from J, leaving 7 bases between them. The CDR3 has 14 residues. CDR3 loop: CASSYRAAYNEQFF. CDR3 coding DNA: TGTGCCAGCAGTTACAGAGCGGCCTACAATGAGCAGTTCTTC.

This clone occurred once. CDR3 coding DNA: TGCGCCAGCAGCTTGGCGGCAGGGGGTTTTTACGAGCAGTACTTC. Residues: CASSLAAGGFYEQYF. The rearrangement joins TRBV5-1 to TRBJ2-7; 7 positions agree with TRBD1. CDR1 is SGHRS, CDR2 YFSETQ, per germline. With V trimmed by 0 bases and J by 4 bases, 7 bases remained unmatched. This CDR3 contains 15 residues.

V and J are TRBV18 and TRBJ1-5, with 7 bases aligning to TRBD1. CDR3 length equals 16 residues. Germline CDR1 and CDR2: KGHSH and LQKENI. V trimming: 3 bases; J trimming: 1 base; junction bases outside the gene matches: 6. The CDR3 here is CASSPNSGGSNQPQHF. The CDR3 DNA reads TGTGCCAGCTCACCGAATTCAGGGGGAAGCAATCAGCCCCAGCATTTT. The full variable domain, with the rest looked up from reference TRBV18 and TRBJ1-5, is NAGVMQNPRHLVRRRGQEARLRCSPMKGHSHVYWYRQLPEEGLKFMVYLQKENIIDESGMPKERFSAEFPKEGPSILRIQQVVRGDSAAYFCASSPNSGGSNQPQHFGDGTRLSIL.

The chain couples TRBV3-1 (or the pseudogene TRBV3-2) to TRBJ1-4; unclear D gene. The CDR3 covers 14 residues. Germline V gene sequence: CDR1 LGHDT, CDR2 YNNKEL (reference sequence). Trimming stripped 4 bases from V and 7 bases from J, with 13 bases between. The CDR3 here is CASSPLGGAEKLFF. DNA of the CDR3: TGTGCCAGCAGCCCCTTGGGAGGCGCTGAAAAACTGTTTTTT.